A selection of T cell receptor beta chains follows, all from one sample in a study of blood T cell repertoires in COVID-19. Profiling relied on immunoSEQ multiplex PCR, and the TCRdb table lists in-frame clones only, not all of them. Of about 170,000 clones listed, about 79% were seen once; the top ten hold 12% to 15%. Sequencing was performed on PBMCs or T cells enriched from blood (not recorded which). These receptors came from a man in his fifties who had recovered from COVID-19. CDR3s include the opening cysteine and the closing phenylalanine or tryptophan. The D gene is left open where the match is weak. Part of the rows lack a size; the others show once, few, many or a class for expanded clones.

clone size: .
V gene: TRBV5-1
D gene: TRBD2
J gene: TRBJ2-3
CDR3 length: 17
CDR3 DNA: TGCGCCAGCAGCTTGGGGTCGGGACTAGCGGGGGGAGATACGCAGTATTTT
CDR3 protein: CASSLGSGLAGGDTQYF

clone size: .
V gene: TRBV18
D gene: .
J gene: TRBJ1-5
CDR3 length: 13
CDR3 DNA: TGTGCCAGCTCACCAGGGCTGCCTCAGCCCCAGCATTTT
CDR3 protein: CASSPGLPQPQHF

clone size: many
V gene: TRBV7-3
D gene: TRBD1
J gene: TRBJ2-7
CDR3 length: 15
CDR3 DNA: TGTGCCAGCAGCGTACAGGGGTCGCCGCTGTCCGAGCAGTACTTC
CDR3 protein: CASSVQGSPLSEQYF

clone size: .
V gene: TRBV5-5
D gene: .
J gene: TRBJ2-5
CDR3 length: 15
CDR3 DNA: TGTGCCAGCAGTGCGATGGGAGGTCCCCAAGAGACCCAGTACTTC
CDR3 protein: CASSAMGGPQETQYF

clone size: .
V gene: TRBV29-1
D gene: .
J gene: TRBJ2-3
CDR3 length: 14
CDR3 DNA: TGCAGCGTTGGAGTTAGCAGCAGCACAGATACGCAGTATTTT
CDR3 protein: CSVGVSSSTDTQYF

clone size: .
V gene: TRBV30
D gene: TRBD1
J gene: TRBJ1-5
CDR3 length: 21
CDR3 DNA: TGTGCCTGGAGTGTACGCAGATCGGGACAGGGGCGAGGATATAGCAATCAGCCCCAGCATTTT
CDR3 protein: CAWSVRRSGQGRGYSNQPQHF

clone size: once
V gene: TRBV5-4
D gene: TRBD1
J gene: TRBJ2-3
CDR3 length: 15
CDR3 DNA: TGTGCCAGCGGGGACAGGGTGGGGGGCACAGATACGCAGTATTTT
CDR3 protein: CASGDRVGGTDTQYF

clone size: .
V gene: TRBV7-6
D gene: TRBD1
J gene: TRBJ2-3
CDR3 length: 15
CDR3 DNA: TGTGCCAGCAGCCAAAGGACAGGGGGCACAGATACGCAGTATTTT
CDR3 protein: CASSQRTGGTDTQYF

clone size: .
V gene: TRBV15
D gene: .
J gene: TRBJ1-2
CDR3 length: 13
CDR3 DNA: TGTGCCACCAGCAGACCTAGCCAGTATGGCTACACCTTC
CDR3 protein: CATSRPSQYGYTF

clone size: many
V gene: TRBV27
D gene: TRBD1
J gene: TRBJ2-7
CDR3 length: 13
CDR3 DNA: TGTGCCAGCAGTTTCGGGGACAGGGGCGAGCAGTACTTC
CDR3 protein: CASSFGDRGEQYF

clone size: .
V gene: TRBV7-9
D gene: TRBD2
J gene: TRBJ2-3
CDR3 length: 15
CDR3 DNA: TGTGCCAGCAGCCCCCGTTTAGCGGGGACAGATACGCAGTATTTT
CDR3 protein: CASSPRLAGTDTQYF

clone size: .
V gene: TRBV29-1
D gene: .
J gene: TRBJ2-7
CDR3 length: 12
CDR3 DNA: TGCAGCGCCCGCTGGGCTTCATACGAGCAGTACTTC
CDR3 protein: CSARWASYEQYF

clone size: .
V gene: TRBV19
D gene: .
J gene: TRBJ2-3
CDR3 length: 13
CDR3 DNA: TGTGCCAGTAGTACAGCAGGGGCAGATACGCAGTATTTT
CDR3 protein: CASSTAGADTQYF

clone size: .
V gene: TRBV6-2/TRBV6-3
D gene: .
J gene: TRBJ1-1
CDR3 length: 16
CDR3 DNA: TGTGCCAGCAGTTTCCACCCAGCAGGGTCGAACACTGAAGCTTTCTTT
CDR3 protein: CASSFHPAGSNTEAFF

clone size: .
V gene: TRBV28
D gene: TRBD2
J gene: TRBJ2-1
CDR3 length: 15
CDR3 DNA: TGTGCCAGCAGTTTCAGCGGGGGGCTCGACAATGAGCAGTTCTTC
CDR3 protein: CASSFSGGLDNEQFF

clone size: once
V gene: TRBV30
D gene: .
J gene: TRBJ2-2
CDR3 length: 11
CDR3 DNA: TGTGCCCGCGGGTTCACCGGGGAGCTGTTTTTT
CDR3 protein: CARGFTGELFF

clone size: .
V gene: TRBV28
D gene: TRBD1
J gene: TRBJ2-7
CDR3 length: 12
CDR3 DNA: TGTGCCGCTAGACAGGGGCCCTACGAGCAGTACTTC
CDR3 protein: CAARQGPYEQYF

clone size: .
V gene: TRBV28
D gene: TRBD1
J gene: TRBJ2-1
CDR3 length: 14
CDR3 DNA: TGTGCCAGCAGTTCGGGACAGCCTTACAATGAGCAGTTCTTC
CDR3 protein: CASSSGQPYNEQFF

clone size: .
V gene: TRBV2
D gene: .
J gene: TRBJ1-5
CDR3 length: 13
CDR3 DNA: TGTGCCAGCAGCGGACAGTTGGGGCATCCCCAGCATTTT
CDR3 protein: CASSGQLGHPQHF

clone size: .
V gene: TRBV6-2/TRBV6-3
D gene: .
J gene: TRBJ2-2
CDR3 length: 14
CDR3 DNA: TGTGCCAGCAGTTACGTGGTCGGGAGCGCCGAGCTGTTTTTT
CDR3 protein: CASSYVVGSAELFF

clone size: .
V gene: TRBV7-8
D gene: TRBD1
J gene: TRBJ1-2
CDR3 length: 15
CDR3 DNA: TGTGCCAGCAGCTCCGAACAGGGGGCCGACTATGGCTACACCTTC
CDR3 protein: CASSSEQGADYGYTF

clone size: .
V gene: TRBV19
D gene: .
J gene: TRBJ1-1
CDR3 length: 14
CDR3 DNA: TGTGCCAGTAGTCCATCAACGAGGAACACTGAAGCTTTCTTT
CDR3 protein: CASSPSTRNTEAFF

clone size: .
V gene: TRBV27
D gene: TRBD1
J gene: TRBJ1-1
CDR3 length: 15
CDR3 DNA: TGTGCCAGCAGTTTACAGGGGGCGATTGGCACTGAAGCTTTCTTT
CDR3 protein: CASSLQGAIGTEAFF

clone size: .
V gene: TRBV3-1/TRBV3-2
D gene: .
J gene: TRBJ2-7
CDR3 length: 11
CDR3 DNA: TGTGCCAGCAGAGGGACTCGGGAGCAGTACTTC
CDR3 protein: CASRGTREQYF

clone size: .
V gene: TRBV5-1
D gene: .
J gene: TRBJ1-1
CDR3 length: 17
CDR3 DNA: TGCGCCAGCAGCTTGGCGGGCCACAGGGACGGGAACACTGAAGCTTTCTTT
CDR3 protein: CASSLAGHRDGNTEAFF

clone size: .
V gene: TRBV7-8
D gene: .
J gene: TRBJ1-6
CDR3 length: 15
CDR3 DNA: TGTGCCAGCAGCTCCAGGGTTTCGGGAGATTCACCCCTCCACTTT
CDR3 protein: CASSSRVSGDSPLHF

clone size: .
V gene: TRBV6-2/TRBV6-3
D gene: .
J gene: TRBJ2-7
CDR3 length: 16
CDR3 DNA: TGTGCCAGCAGTTACTCCTCCCAGGTTATTACCTACGAGCAGTACTTC
CDR3 protein: CASSYSSQVITYEQYF

clone size: .
V gene: TRBV29-1
D gene: TRBD1
J gene: TRBJ1-3
CDR3 length: 14
CDR3 DNA: TGCAGCGCCCGCCCTCATACAGGGGAAGGGGCCATATATTTT
CDR3 protein: CSARPHTGEGAIYF

clone size: .
V gene: TRBV27
D gene: TRBD1
J gene: TRBJ2-1
CDR3 length: 17
CDR3 DNA: TGTGCCAGCAGTTCCTCCTCCGGGACAGGGATATACAATGAGCAGTTCTTC
CDR3 protein: CASSSSSGTGIYNEQFF

clone size: .
V gene: TRBV7-8
D gene: .
J gene: TRBJ2-7
CDR3 length: 14
CDR3 DNA: TGTGCCAGCAGCTCTGGCGGGACGACCTACGAGCAGTACTTC
CDR3 protein: CASSSGGTTYEQYF

clone size: .
V gene: TRBV24-1
D gene: TRBD2
J gene: TRBJ2-3
CDR3 length: 15
CDR3 DNA: TGTGCCACCAGTGATATAGCGGGTGGCACAGATACGCAGTATTTT
CDR3 protein: CATSDIAGGTDTQYF

clone size: .
V gene: TRBV6-6
D gene: .
J gene: TRBJ2-2
CDR3 length: 16
CDR3 DNA: TGTGCCAGCAGTTCACTCGAGTACAAGAGGGCCGGGGAGCTGTTTTTT
CDR3 protein: CASSSLEYKRAGELFF

clone size: .
V gene: TRBV11-2
D gene: .
J gene: TRBJ1-3
CDR3 length: 15
CDR3 DNA: TGTGCCAGCAGCTTATTCGAGCACTCTGGAAACACCATATATTTT
CDR3 protein: CASSLFEHSGNTIYF

clone size: once
V gene: TRBV9
D gene: TRBD2
J gene: TRBJ2-7
CDR3 length: 16
CDR3 DNA: TGTGCCAGCAGCGGAACGGGAGGGACATCCTCCTACGAGCAGTACTTC
CDR3 protein: CASSGTGGTSSYEQYF

clone size: .
V gene: TRBV10-1
D gene: .
J gene: TRBJ2-4
CDR3 length: 17
CDR3 DNA: TGCGCCAGCAGTGAGTCGAGTTCGGGATTTGGCAAAAACATTCAGTACTTC
CDR3 protein: CASSESSSGFGKNIQYF

clone size: .
V gene: TRBV3-1/TRBV3-2
D gene: .
J gene: TRBJ1-1
CDR3 length: 14
CDR3 DNA: TGTGCCAGCACCCAGGGAAGTCGGGGCACTGAAGCTTTCTTT
CDR3 protein: CASTQGSRGTEAFF

clone size: .
V gene: TRBV25-1
D gene: .
J gene: TRBJ1-1
CDR3 length: 12
CDR3 DNA: TGTGCCAGCAGTTACGGAGACACTGAAGCTTTCTTT
CDR3 protein: CASSYGDTEAFF

clone size: .
V gene: TRBV28
D gene: TRBD1
J gene: TRBJ1-5
CDR3 length: 14
CDR3 DNA: TGTGCCAGCAGTCAGGGGGGTAGCAATCAGCCCCAGCATTTT
CDR3 protein: CASSQGGSNQPQHF

clone size: .
V gene: TRBV19
D gene: TRBD1
J gene: TRBJ1-5
CDR3 length: 14
CDR3 DNA: TGTGCCAGTAAGGACAGGGAGAGCAATCAGCCCCAGCATTTT
CDR3 protein: CASKDRESNQPQHF

clone size: .
V gene: TRBV5-5
D gene: TRBD1
J gene: TRBJ1-5
CDR3 length: 18
CDR3 DNA: TGTGCCAGCAGCAGTTTGCTACAGGGGGCGGGTAGCAATCAGCCCCAGCATTTT
CDR3 protein: CASSSLLQGAGSNQPQHF

clone size: .
V gene: TRBV15
D gene: .
J gene: TRBJ1-1
CDR3 length: 17
CDR3 DNA: TGTGCCACCAGCAGAGATCAGCGCCAGGGAAATGGGACTGAAGCTTTCTTT
CDR3 protein: CATSRDQRQGNGTEAFF

clone size: few
V gene: TRBV10-3
D gene: TRBD1
J gene: TRBJ1-2
CDR3 length: 14
CDR3 DNA: TGTGCCATCAGTGATGACAGGGGGAACTATGGCTACACCTTC
CDR3 protein: CAISDDRGNYGYTF

clone size: .
V gene: TRBV6-5
D gene: .
J gene: TRBJ1-1
CDR3 length: 14
CDR3 DNA: TGTGCTACCGAACGGGACAAGCTAAACACTGAAGCTTTCTTT
CDR3 protein: CATERDKLNTEAFF

clone size: .
V gene: TRBV9
D gene: .
J gene: TRBJ1-1
CDR3 length: 12
CDR3 DNA: TGTGCCAGCAGCCCGGGGGACACTGAAGCTTTCTTT
CDR3 protein: CASSPGDTEAFF

clone size: once
V gene: TRBV28
D gene: TRBD1
J gene: TRBJ1-2
CDR3 length: 15
CDR3 DNA: TGTGCCAGCAGTTTGGGGGACAGGGGGGACTATGGCTACACCTTC
CDR3 protein: CASSLGDRGDYGYTF

clone size: .
V gene: TRBV7-9
D gene: .
J gene: TRBJ1-4
CDR3 length: 15
CDR3 DNA: TGTGCCAGCAGCTTAGGTAGTACAACTAATGAAAAACTGTTTTTT
CDR3 protein: CASSLGSTTNEKLFF

clone size: .
V gene: TRBV19
D gene: TRBD1
J gene: TRBJ1-1
CDR3 length: 11
CDR3 DNA: TGTGCCAGCCGACAGGGGGTCGAAGCTTTCTTT
CDR3 protein: CASRQGVEAFF

clone size: .
V gene: TRBV2
D gene: .
J gene: TRBJ1-4
CDR3 length: 16
CDR3 DNA: TGTGCCAGCAGTGACCAAGGACAGCTACCCAATGAAAAACTGTTTTTT
CDR3 protein: CASSDQGQLPNEKLFF

clone size: .
V gene: TRBV6-1
D gene: TRBD1
J gene: TRBJ1-6
CDR3 length: 15
CDR3 DNA: TGTGCCAGCAGTGAAAGGGGGGACAGTAATTCACCCCTCCACTTT
CDR3 protein: CASSERGDSNSPLHF

clone size: once
V gene: TRBV28
D gene: TRBD1
J gene: TRBJ1-5
CDR3 length: 15
CDR3 DNA: TGTGCCAGCCTAGACTGGGACAGGCTAAATCAGCCCCAGCATTTT
CDR3 protein: CASLDWDRLNQPQHF

clone size: .
V gene: TRBV10-3
D gene: .
J gene: TRBJ2-3
CDR3 length: 13
CDR3 DNA: TGTGCCATCAGTGACCGGAGCACAGATACGCAGTATTTT
CDR3 protein: CAISDRSTDTQYF